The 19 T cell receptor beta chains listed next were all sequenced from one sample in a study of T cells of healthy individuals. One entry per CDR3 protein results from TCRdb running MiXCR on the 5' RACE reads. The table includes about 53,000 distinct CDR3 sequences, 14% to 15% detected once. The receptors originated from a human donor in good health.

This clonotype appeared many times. The CDR3 here is CASSSRVIAGQETQYF. CDR3 nucleotide sequence: TGTGCCAGCAGCTCGCGTGTAATAGCAGGCCAAGAGACCCAGTACTTC. J is TRBJ2-5 and V is TRBV7-8, with unresolved D. The germline CDR1 and CDR2 sequences are SGHVS and FQNEAQ. The length of the CDR3 is 16 residues. V was trimmed by 4 bases and J by 1 base, leaving 16 bases between them.

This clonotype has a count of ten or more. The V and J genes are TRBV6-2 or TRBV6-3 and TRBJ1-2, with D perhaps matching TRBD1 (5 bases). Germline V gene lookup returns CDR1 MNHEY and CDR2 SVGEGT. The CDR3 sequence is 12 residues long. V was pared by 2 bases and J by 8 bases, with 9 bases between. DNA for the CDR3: TGTGCCAGCAGTTACGCAGGGTTCGGCTACACCTTC. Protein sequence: CASSYAGFGYTF.

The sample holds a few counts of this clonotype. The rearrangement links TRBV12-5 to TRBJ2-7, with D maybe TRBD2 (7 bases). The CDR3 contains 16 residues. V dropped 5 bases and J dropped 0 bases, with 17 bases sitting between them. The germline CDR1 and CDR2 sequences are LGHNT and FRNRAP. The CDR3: CASGREADRPSYEQYF. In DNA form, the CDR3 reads TGTGCTAGTGGTCGGGAGGCGGACAGACCCTCCTACGAGCAGTACTTC.

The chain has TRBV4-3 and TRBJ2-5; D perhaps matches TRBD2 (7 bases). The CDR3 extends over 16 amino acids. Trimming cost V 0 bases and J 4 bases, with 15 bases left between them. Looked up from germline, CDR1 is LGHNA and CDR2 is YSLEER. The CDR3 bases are TGCGCCAGCAGCCAAGATGGGGGGGGCCCCCGAGAGACCCAGTACTTC. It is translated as CASSQDGGGPRETQYF.

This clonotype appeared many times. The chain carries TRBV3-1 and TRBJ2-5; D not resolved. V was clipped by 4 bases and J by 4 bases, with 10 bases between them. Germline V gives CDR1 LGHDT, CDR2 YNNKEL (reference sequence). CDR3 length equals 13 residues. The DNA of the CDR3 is TGTGCCAGCAGCCCCACCGAAGGAGAGACCCAGTACTTC. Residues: CASSPTEGETQYF.

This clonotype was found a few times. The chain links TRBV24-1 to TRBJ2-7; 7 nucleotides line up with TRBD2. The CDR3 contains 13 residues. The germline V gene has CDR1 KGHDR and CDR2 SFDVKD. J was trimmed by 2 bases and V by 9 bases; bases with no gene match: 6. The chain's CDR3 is CATSTSPTYEQYF. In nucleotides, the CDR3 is TGTGCCACCTCGACTAGCCCCACCTACGAGCAGTACTTC.

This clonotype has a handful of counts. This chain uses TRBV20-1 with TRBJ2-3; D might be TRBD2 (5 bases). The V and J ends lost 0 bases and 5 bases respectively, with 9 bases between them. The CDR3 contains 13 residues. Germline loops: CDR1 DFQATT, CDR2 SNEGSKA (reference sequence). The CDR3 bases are TGCAGTGCTAGAGAAACAACTAGAGATACGCAGTATTTT. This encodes CSARETTRDTQYF.

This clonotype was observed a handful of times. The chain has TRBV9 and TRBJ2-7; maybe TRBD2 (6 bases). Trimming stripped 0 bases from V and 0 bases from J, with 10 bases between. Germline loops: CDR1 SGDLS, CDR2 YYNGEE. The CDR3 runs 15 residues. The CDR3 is CASSVGSGSSYEQYF. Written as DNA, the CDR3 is TGTGCCAGCAGCGTAGGTAGCGGTAGCTCCTACGAGCAGTACTTC.

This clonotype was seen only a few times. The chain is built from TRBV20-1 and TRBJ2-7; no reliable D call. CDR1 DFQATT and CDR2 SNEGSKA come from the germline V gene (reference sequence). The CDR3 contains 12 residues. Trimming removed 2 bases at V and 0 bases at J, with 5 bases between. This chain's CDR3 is CSARHISYEQYF. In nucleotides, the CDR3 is TGCAGTGCTAGACACATCTCCTACGAGCAGTACTTC.

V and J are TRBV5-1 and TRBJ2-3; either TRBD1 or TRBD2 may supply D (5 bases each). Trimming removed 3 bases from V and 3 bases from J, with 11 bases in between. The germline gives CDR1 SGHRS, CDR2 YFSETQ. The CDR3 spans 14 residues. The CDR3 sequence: CASSWGGGTDTQYF. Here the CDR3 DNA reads TGCGCCAGCAGCTGGGGCGGAGGAACAGATACGCAGTATTTT. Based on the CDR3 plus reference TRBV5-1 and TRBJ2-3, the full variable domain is KAGVTQTPRYLIKTRGQQVTLSCSPISGHRSVSWYQQTPGQGLQFLFEYFSETQRNKGNFPGRFSGRQFSNSRSEMNVSTLELGDSALYLCASSWGGGTDTQYFGPGTRLTVL.

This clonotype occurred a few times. The CDR3 here is CATSRDKSTRASKKLFF. In DNA, the CDR3 is TGTGCCACCAGCAGAGATAAAAGTACGAGAGCGAGTAAAAAACTGTTTTTT. The chain uses TRBV15 and TRBJ1-4; D remains ambiguous. The CDR3 totals 17 residues. From germline, CDR1 is LNHNV and CDR2 YYDKDF (reference sequence). The V gene lost 0 bases and the J gene lost 9 bases, with 20 bases spanning the gap.

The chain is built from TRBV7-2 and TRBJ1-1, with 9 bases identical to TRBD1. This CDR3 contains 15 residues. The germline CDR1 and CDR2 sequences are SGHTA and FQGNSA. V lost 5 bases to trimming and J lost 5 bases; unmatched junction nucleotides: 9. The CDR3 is CASSGGQGWGTEAFF. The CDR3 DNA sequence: TGTGCCAGCAGCGGAGGACAGGGGTGGGGGACTGAAGCTTTCTTT.

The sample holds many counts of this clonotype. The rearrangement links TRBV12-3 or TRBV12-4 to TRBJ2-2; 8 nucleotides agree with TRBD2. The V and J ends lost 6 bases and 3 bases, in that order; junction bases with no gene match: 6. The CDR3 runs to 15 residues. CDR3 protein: CASRYTSGYTGELFF. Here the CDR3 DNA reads TGTGCCAGCAGGTATACTAGCGGATACACCGGGGAGCTGTTTTTT.

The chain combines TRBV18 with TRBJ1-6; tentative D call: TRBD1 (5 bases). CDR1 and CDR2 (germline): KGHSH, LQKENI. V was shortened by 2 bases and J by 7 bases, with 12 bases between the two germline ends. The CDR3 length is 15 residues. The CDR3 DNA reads TGTGCCAGCTCACCATCGGGACTCGAAAATTCACCCCTCCACTTT. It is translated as CASSPSGLENSPLHF.

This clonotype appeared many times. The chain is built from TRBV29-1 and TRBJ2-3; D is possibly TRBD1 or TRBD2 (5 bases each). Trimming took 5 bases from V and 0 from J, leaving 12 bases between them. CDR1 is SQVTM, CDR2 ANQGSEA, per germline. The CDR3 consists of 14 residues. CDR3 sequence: CSVTGHQSTDTQYF. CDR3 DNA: TGCAGCGTTACGGGGCATCAAAGCACAGATACGCAGTATTTT.

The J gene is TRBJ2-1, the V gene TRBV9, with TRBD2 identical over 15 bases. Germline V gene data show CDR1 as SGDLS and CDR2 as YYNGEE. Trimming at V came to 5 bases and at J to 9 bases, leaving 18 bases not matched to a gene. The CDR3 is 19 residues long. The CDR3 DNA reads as TGTGCCAGCAGTCCCGAGGGGGGGACTAGCGGGAGGAGGGCGGGTGAGCAGTTCTTC. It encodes CASSPEGGTSGRRAGEQFF.

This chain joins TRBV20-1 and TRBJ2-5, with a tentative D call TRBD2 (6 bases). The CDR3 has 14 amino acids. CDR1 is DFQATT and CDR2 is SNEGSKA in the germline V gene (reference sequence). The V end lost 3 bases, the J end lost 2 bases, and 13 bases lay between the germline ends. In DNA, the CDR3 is TGCAGTGCTAGTACGAGCGGAGGGCAAGAGACCCAGTACTTC. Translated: CSASTSGGQETQYF.

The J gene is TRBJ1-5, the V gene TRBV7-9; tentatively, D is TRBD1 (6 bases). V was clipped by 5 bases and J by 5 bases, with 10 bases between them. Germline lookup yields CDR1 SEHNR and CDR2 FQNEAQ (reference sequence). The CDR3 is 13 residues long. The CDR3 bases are TGTGCCAGCAGCGAAACAGGGCATCAGCCCCAGCATTTT. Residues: CASSETGHQPQHF.

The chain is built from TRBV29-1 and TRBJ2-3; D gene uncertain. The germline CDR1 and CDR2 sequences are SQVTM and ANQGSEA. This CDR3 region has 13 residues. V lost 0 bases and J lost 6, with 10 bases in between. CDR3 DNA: TGCAGCGTTGAAGATGGAGTCTCGGATACGCAGTATTTT. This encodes CSVEDGVSDTQYF.